This TCR beta chain emerged from a study of OX40 agonist ivuxolimab in advanced cancers. Produced via immunoSEQ multiplex PCR; TCRdb's table is partial and in-frame only. Among about 15,000 clones listed, about 81% were seen once. The TCR sequence derives from an adult with an advanced solid tumor such as melanoma, head and neck, liver or kidney cancer. Sequenced here: CD4+ or CD8+ T cells sorted from blood, sampled in a trial of the OX40 agonist ivuxolimab.

The DNA of the CDR3 is TGCAGCGTTGCAGTCCGACTCACTGAAGCTTTCTTT. Translating it yields CSVAVRLTEAFF. The V gene is TRBV29-1, the J gene TRBJ1-1; D unclear. The ends were cut back, 4 bases at V and 4 bases at J, with 10 bases in the middle. CDR3 length: 12 residues. Germline V lookup: CDR1 SQVTM, CDR2 ANQGSEA.